This T cell receptor beta chain was captured in a study of cytomegalovirus exposure and HLA in healthy donors. Worth noting for this clone: The antigen remains unidentified.

Primers for the PCR totalled 60 Vbeta and 13 Jbeta. The repertoire was sequenced with immunoSEQ multiplex PCR; TCRdb's copy has only in-frame clones and lacks some. Here the sample spans some 180,000 clones, about four fifths being singletons. Whole-study results and caveats: Most subjects had HLA-A and HLA-B alleles reportedly predicted accurately by TCR beta sequences.

The sample comprised PBMCs. The clonotype originates from a man aged 35 to 55 in good health and CMV-seropositive.

In DNA form, the CDR3 reads TGCGCCAGCAGCTTGGGCAGGGGGCTTGGAGAGACCCAGTACTTC. Encoded protein: CASSLGRGLGETQYF. The rearrangement links TRBV5-1 to TRBJ2-5; 8 bases match TRBD1. The CDR3 runs 15 residues. Trimming removed 0 bases from V and 4 bases from J; junction bases left unmatched: 5. Looked up from germline, CDR1 is SGHRS and CDR2 is YFSETQ. The complete variable domain, with remaining parts taken from reference TRBV5-1 and TRBJ2-5, reads KAGVTQTPRYLIKTRGQQVTLSCSPISGHRSVSWYQQTPGQGLQFLFEYFSETQRNKGNFPGRFSGRQFSNSRSEMNVSTLELGDSALYLCASSLGRGLGETQYFGPGTRLLVL.